The 7 T cell receptor beta chains reported below all come from one sample, sequenced in a study of T cell responses to AZD1222 COVID-19 vaccine. Profiled with immunoSEQ multiplex PCR; TCRdb holds only in-frame clones, not every one. Among about 270,000 clones, almost 95% were seen once, and the ten largest hold around 0.57%. Source: peripheral blood, taken 28 days after the second AZD1222 dose. These receptors all come from an adult who received the AZD1222 COVID-19 vaccine.

This rearrangement joins TRBV5-6 to TRBJ2-1; 9 bases align to TRBD2. This CDR3 has 15 residues. Per the germline V gene, CDR1 is SGHDT and CDR2 is YYEEEE. Losses at the gene ends were 3 bases for V and 9 bases for J; bases not matched to a gene: 10. DNA of the CDR3: TGTGCCAGCAGCTCCGGACTAGCGCCTACGGGTGAGCAGTTCTTC. This translates into CASSSGLAPTGEQFF.

The chain links TRBV18 to TRBJ1-1; D gene uncertain. The CDR3 loop spans 13 amino acids. Deletions cut 3 bases from V and 6 bases from J, with 11 bases between. The germline CDR1 and CDR2 sequences are KGHSH and LQKENI. This chain's CDR3 is CASSPDIVSEAFF. DNA for the CDR3: TGTGCCAGCTCACCCGATATAGTATCTGAAGCTTTCTTT.

The count of this clone is one. The gene calls are TRBV4-1 and TRBJ1-1; 8 bases fit TRBD1. Trimming at V came to 4 bases and at J to 5 bases, leaving 6 bases not matched to a gene. Germline CDR1 is MGHRA and CDR2 is YSYEKL. CDR3 length: 14 residues. In DNA, the CDR3 is TGCGCCAGCAGCCCACAGGGGGTTTGGACTGAAGCTTTCTTT. This translates into CASSPQGVWTEAFF.

J is TRBJ2-1 and V is TRBV30, with 10 bases identical to TRBD2. The germline V gene encodes CDR1 GTSNPN and CDR2 SVGIG (reference sequence). V dropped 2 bases and J dropped 14; count of bases not matched to a gene: 3. CDR3 length: 11 residues. The CDR3 region is CAWSPGTSEFF. Here the CDR3 DNA reads TGTGCCTGGAGTCCGGGGACTAGCGAGTTCTTC.

The chain has TRBV7-9 and TRBJ2-5, with 10 positions matching TRBD2. Germline CDR1 reads SEHNR; CDR2 reads FQNEAQ (reference sequence). V trimming: 2 bases; J trimming: 4 bases; junction bases outside the gene matches: 4. The CDR3 runs to 15 residues. The CDR3 DNA sequence: TGTGCCAGCAGCTTAAAACTAGCGGGGACAGAGACCCAGTACTTC. Residues: CASSLKLAGTETQYF.

This rearrangement joins TRBV28 to TRBJ1-1, with D uncertain. The CDR3 is 13 amino acids. The germline V gene has CDR1 MDHEN and CDR2 SYDVKM. V lost 7 bases to trimming and J lost 4 bases, with 13 bases between them. This chain's CDR3 is CASILPPATEAFF. The CDR3 nucleotides read TGTGCCAGCATCCTTCCCCCGGCCACTGAAGCTTTCTTT.

The V gene is TRBV7-9, the J gene TRBJ2-5, with TRBD1 identical over 7 bases. The V gene end was trimmed by 4 bases and the J gene end by 5 bases; junction bases not matched to a gene: 10. Looked up from germline, CDR1 is SEHNR and CDR2 is FQNEAQ (reference sequence). CDR3 size: 15 residues. The CDR3 nucleotides are TGTGCCAGCAGCTCGGGCGAGGGGGCGAGGGAGACCCAGTACTTC. Its protein is CASSSGEGARETQYF.